This TCR beta chain was sequenced in a study of T-cell reconstitution after alpha-beta-depleted transplantation in children. During its preparation, the TCRbeta library received unique molecular identifiers. MiXCR was run by TCRdb on the PCR reads, yielding one entry per CDR3 protein. The table lists about 900,000 distinct CDR3 sequences, 25% to 30% of them singletons, with roughly 27% in the top ten. With regard to this clonotype: The antigen is undetermined.

Study-wide findings and caveats: The high TCRbeta diversity at day 60 in some patients came from surviving recipient T cells and thymic progenitors. In patients about two months after transplant, alpha-beta T cells reportedly arose from several hundred expanded graft clones.

The specimen was PBMCs, mostly from graft donor cells, collected 360 days after TCRalphabeta/CD19-depleted stem cell transplant. This clonotype originated in a boy in the first two years of life who had a stem cell transplant for SCID, so the T cells may come from the graft donor.

The CDR3 nucleotides read TGCAGTGCTGGTGTATCGCGGGGATTCGAGCAGTACTTC. Encoded protein: CSAGVSRGFEQYF. The chain links TRBV20-1 to TRBJ2-7; D is possibly TRBD2 (6 bases). In germline, CDR1 is DFQATT, CDR2 SNEGSKA (reference sequence). The V gene lost 5 bases and the J gene lost 6 bases, with 17 bases spanning the gap. This CDR3 comprises 13 residues.